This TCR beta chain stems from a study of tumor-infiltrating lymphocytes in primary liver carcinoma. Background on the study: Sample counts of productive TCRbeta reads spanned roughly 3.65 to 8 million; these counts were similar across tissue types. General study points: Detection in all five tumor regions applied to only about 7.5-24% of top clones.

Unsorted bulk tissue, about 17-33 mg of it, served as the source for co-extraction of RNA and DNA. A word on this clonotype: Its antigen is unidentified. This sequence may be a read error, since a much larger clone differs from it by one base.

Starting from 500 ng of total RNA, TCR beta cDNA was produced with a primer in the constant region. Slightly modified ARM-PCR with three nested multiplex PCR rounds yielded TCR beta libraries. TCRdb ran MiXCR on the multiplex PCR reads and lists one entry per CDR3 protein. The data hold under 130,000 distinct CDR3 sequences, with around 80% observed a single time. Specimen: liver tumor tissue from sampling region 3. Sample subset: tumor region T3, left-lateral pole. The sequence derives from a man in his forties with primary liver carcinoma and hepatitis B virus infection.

CDR3 sequence (DNA): TGTGCCAGCAGTGCCGGGACAGGGGACACCGGGAAGCTGTTTTTT. It yields the protein CASSAGTGDTGKLFF. This chain connects TRBV6-4 to TRBJ2-2; 10 nucleotides line up with TRBD1. Germline lookup yields CDR1 MRHNA and CDR2 SNTAGT. CDR3 length equals 15 residues.